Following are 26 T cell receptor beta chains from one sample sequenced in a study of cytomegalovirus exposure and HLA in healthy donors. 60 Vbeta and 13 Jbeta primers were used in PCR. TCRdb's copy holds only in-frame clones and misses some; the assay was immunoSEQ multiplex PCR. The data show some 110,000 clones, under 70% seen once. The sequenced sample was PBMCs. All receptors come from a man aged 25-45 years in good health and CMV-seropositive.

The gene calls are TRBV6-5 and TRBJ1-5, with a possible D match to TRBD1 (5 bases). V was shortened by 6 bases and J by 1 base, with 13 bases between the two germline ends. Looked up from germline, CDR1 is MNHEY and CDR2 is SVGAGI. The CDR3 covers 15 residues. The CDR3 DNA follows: TGTGCCAGCAGCACCGGACATATAAGCAATCAGCCCCAGCATTTT. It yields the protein CASSTGHISNQPQHF.

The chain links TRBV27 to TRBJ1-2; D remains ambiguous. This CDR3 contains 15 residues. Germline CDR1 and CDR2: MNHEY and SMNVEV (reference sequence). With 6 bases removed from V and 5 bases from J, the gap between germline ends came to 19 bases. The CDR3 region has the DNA TGTGCCAGCAGCCTTACGGGAGGGAGGTGGTATGGCTACACCTTC. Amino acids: CASSLTGGRWYGYTF.

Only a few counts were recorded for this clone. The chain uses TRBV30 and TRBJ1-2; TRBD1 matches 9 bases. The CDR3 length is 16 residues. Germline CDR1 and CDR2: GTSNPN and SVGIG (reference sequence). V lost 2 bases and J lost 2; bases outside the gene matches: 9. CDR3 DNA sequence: TGTGCCTGGAGTCATAAAAGGGACAGGGAAAACTATGGCTACACCTTC. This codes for CAWSHKRDRENYGYTF.

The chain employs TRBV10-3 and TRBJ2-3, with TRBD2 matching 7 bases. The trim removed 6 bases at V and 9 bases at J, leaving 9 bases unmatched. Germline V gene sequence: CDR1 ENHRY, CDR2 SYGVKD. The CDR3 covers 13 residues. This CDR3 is CAISGLGVGTQYF. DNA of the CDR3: TGTGCCATCAGCGGACTAGGAGTGGGAACGCAGTATTTT.

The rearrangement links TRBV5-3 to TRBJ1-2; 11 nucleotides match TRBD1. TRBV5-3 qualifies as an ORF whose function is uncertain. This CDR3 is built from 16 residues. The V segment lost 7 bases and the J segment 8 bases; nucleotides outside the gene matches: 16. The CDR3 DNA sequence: TGTGCCAGACACAAGGACAGGGGGCCACTGCAGGTGGGCTACACCTTC. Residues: CARHKDRGPLQVGYTF.

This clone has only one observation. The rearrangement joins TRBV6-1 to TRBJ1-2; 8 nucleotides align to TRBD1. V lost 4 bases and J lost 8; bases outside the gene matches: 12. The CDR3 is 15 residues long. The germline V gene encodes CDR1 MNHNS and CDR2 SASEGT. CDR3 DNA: TGTGCCAGCAGTGCCCCCCGGACAGGGAAAGAAGGCTACACCTTC. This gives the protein CASSAPRTGKEGYTF.

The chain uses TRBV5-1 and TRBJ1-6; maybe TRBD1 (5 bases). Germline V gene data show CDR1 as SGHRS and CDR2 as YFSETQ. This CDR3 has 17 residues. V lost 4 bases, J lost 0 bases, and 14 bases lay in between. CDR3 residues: CASSTARAGSYNSPLHF. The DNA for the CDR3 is TGCGCCAGCAGCACGGCCAGGGCCGGCTCCTATAATTCACCCCTCCACTTT.

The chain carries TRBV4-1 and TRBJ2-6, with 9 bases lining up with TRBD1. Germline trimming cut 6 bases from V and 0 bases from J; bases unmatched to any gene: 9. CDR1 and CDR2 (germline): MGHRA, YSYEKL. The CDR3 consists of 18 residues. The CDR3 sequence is CASSSRGTGSSGANVLTF. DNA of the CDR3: TGCGCCAGCAGTTCGAGGGGGACAGGGAGCTCTGGGGCCAACGTCCTGACTTTC.

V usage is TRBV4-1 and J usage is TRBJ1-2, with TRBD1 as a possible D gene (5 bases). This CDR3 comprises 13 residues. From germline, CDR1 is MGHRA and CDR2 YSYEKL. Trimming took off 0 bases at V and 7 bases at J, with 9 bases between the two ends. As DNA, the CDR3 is TGCGCCAGCAGCCAAGATACGGGGGTTGGCTACACCTTC. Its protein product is CASSQDTGVGYTF.

CDR3 protein: CASSSDGENIQYF. Here the CDR3 DNA reads TGTGCCAGCAGCTCGGACGGGGAAAACATTCAGTACTTC. The chain couples TRBV7-9 to TRBJ2-4; possibly TRBD2 for D (5 bases). V gave up 4 bases and J gave up 5 bases, with 9 bases separating them. The CDR3 extends over 13 amino acids. Germline loops: CDR1 SEHNR, CDR2 FQNEAQ (reference sequence).

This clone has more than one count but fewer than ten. CDR3 bases: TGTGCCAGCAGCTTGCGGGGGGTCTACGAGCAGTACTTC. Residues: CASSLRGVYEQYF. V gene TRBV11-1 combines with J gene TRBJ2-7; 8 positions agree with TRBD2. The germline V gene encodes CDR1 SGHAT and CDR2 FQDESV (reference sequence). J lost 3 bases, V lost 3 bases, and 1 base had no gene match. The CDR3 is 13 amino acids.

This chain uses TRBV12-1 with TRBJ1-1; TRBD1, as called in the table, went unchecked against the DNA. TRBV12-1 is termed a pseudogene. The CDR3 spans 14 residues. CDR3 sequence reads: CASSFQGKNTEAFF. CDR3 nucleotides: TGTGCCAGCAGCTTTCAGGGTAAGAACACTGAAGCTTTCTTT.

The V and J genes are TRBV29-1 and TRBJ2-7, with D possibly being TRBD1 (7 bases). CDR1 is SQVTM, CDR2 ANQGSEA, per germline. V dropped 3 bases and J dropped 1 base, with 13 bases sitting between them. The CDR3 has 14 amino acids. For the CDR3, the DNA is TGCAGCGTTGAGGGGGGACAGACATCCTACGAGCAGTACTTC. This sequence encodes CSVEGGQTSYEQYF.

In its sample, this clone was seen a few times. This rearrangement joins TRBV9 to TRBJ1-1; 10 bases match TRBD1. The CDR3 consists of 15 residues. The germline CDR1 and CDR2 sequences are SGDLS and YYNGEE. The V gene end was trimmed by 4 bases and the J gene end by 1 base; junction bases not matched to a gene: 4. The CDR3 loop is CASSPRTGGNTEAFF. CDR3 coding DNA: TGTGCCAGCAGCCCTCGGACAGGGGGGAACACTGAAGCTTTCTTT.

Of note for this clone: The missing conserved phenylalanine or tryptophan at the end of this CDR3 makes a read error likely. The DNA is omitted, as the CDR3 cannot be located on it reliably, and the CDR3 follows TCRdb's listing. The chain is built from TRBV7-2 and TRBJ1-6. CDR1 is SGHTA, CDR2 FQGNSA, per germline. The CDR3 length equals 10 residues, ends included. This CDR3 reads CASSSRVTLG.

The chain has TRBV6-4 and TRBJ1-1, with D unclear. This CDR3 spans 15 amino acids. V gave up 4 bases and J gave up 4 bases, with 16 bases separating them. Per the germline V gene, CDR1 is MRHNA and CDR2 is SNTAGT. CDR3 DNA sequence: TGTGCCAGCAGTGTCGTCAATTCCCCAGGCACTGAAGCTTTCTTT. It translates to CASSVVNSPGTEAFF.

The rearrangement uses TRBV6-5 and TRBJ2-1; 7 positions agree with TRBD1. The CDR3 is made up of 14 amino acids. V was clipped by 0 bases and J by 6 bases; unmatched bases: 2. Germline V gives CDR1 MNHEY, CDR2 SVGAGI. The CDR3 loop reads CASSYSQGTNEQFF. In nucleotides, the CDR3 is TGTGCCAGCAGTTACTCACAGGGGACCAATGAGCAGTTCTTC.

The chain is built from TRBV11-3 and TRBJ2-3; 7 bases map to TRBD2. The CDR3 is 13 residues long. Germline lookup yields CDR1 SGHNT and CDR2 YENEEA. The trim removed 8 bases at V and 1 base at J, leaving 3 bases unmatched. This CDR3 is CASLAGRTDTQYF. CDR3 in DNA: TGTGCCAGCTTAGCGGGTCGCACAGATACGCAGTATTTT.

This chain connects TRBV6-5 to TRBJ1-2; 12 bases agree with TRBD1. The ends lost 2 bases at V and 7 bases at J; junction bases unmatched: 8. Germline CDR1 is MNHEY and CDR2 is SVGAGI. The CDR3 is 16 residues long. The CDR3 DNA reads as TGTGCCAGCAGTTACGGGGGGGGACAGGGGGCTGGTGGCTACACCTTC. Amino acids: CASSYGGGQGAGGYTF.

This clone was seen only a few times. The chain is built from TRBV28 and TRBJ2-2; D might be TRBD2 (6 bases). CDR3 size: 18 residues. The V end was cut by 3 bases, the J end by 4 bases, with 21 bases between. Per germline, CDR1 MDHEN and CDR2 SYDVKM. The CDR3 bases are TGTGCCAGCAGTTTCCCGCGGGGCCCGATGCAGTCCACCGGGGAGCTGTTTTTT. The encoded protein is CASSFPRGPMQSTGELFF. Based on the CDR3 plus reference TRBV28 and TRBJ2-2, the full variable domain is DVKVTQSSRYLVKRTGEKVFLECVQDMDHENMFWYRQDPGLGLRLIYFSYDVKMKEKGDIPEGYSVSREKKERFSLILESASTNQTSMYLCASSFPRGPMQSTGELFFGEGSRLTVL.

The CDR3 loop is CAIRAQAGTDTQYF. The CDR3 nucleotides are TGTGCCATCAGGGCGCAGGCCGGCACAGATACGCAGTATTTT. The chain joins TRBV10-3 to TRBJ2-3; no firm D call. Per the germline V gene, CDR1 is ENHRY and CDR2 is SYGVKD. Trimming shortened V by 6 bases and J by 1 base, and 11 bases separated the two germline ends. The CDR3 runs to 14 residues.

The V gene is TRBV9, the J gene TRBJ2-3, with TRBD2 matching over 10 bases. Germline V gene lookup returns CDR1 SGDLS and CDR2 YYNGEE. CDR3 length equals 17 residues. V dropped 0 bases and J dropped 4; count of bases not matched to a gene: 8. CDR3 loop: CASSVGNSGRWSDTQYF. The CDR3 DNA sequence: TGTGCCAGCAGCGTAGGAAATAGCGGGAGGTGGTCAGATACGCAGTATTTT.

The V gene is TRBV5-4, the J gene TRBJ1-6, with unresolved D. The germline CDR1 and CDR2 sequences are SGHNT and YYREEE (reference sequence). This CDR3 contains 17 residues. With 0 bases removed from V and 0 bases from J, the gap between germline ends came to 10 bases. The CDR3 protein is CASSLESVGSYNSPLHF. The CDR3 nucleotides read TGTGCCAGCAGCTTGGAAAGCGTTGGCTCCTATAATTCACCCCTCCACTTT.

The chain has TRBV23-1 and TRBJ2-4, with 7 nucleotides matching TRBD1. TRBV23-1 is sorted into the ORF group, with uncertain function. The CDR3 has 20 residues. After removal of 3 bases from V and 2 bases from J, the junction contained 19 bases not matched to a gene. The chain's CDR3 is CASSHLAFSLRGLSKNIQYF. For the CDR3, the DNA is TGCGCCAGCAGTCACCTTGCCTTTTCGCTCAGGGGGTTATCCAAAAACATTCAGTACTTC.

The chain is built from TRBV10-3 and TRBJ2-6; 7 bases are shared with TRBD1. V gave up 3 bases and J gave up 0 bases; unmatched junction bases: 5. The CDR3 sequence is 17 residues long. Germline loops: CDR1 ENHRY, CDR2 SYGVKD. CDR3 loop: CAISEGGQSSGANVLTF. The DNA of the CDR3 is TGTGCCATCAGTGAAGGGGGACAGAGCTCTGGGGCCAACGTCCTGACTTTC.

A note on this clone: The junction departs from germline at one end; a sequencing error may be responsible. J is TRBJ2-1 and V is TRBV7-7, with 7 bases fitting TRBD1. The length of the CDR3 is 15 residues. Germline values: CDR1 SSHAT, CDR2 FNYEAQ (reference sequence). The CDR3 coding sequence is TGTGCTAGCAGCCCAGCCCGAACCAGACAGGGAAAGCAGTTCTTC. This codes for CASSPARTRQGKQFF.